The 10 T cell receptor beta chains in this list originate from one sample, sequenced in a study of shared clonotypes between healthy human individuals. Produced via immunoSEQ multiplex PCR; TCRdb's table is partial and in-frame only. Of roughly 450,000 clones listed, 79% are singletons. The source material was PBMCs. The source is a woman aged 40 to 55 in good health. Some clones in this sample may be carry-over from other donors' samples.

The chain carries TRBV7-9 and TRBJ2-7, with D unresolved. The length of the CDR3 is 15 residues. V was cut by 5 bases and J by 2 bases, with 16 bases left in between. Germline CDR1 and CDR2: SEHNR and FQNEAQ (reference sequence). CDR3 in amino acids: CASSHRSHLTYEQYF. The CDR3 DNA sequence: TGTGCCAGCAGCCACCGGTCGCACCTAACCTACGAGCAGTACTTC.

This clone has just a few counts. Since a much larger clone is just one base distant, this may be a read error. This chain connects TRBV5-4 to TRBJ2-3; D is ambiguous. The germline gives CDR1 SGHNT, CDR2 YYREEE (reference sequence). V lost 2 bases and J 4 bases, leaving 2 bases between the germline ends. This CDR3 is 11 amino acids long. Here the CDR3 reads CASSFADTQYF. CDR3 nucleotides: TGTGCCAGCAGCTTTGCAGATACGCAGTATTTT.

The CDR3 is CASSLARGEAFF. The CDR3 DNA sequence: TGTGCCAGCAGCTTAGCACGGGGGGAGGCTTTCTTT. The chain couples TRBV7-8 to TRBJ1-1; D perhaps matches TRBD1 (5 bases). The germline V gene encodes CDR1 SGHVS and CDR2 FQNEAQ. V lost 0 bases to trimming and J lost 11 bases, with 10 bases between them. The CDR3 is 12 residues long.

The J gene is TRBJ2-2, the V gene TRBV11-3; 7 bases line up with TRBD2. The CDR3 contains 15 residues. With V trimmed by 4 bases and J by 4 bases, 6 bases remained unmatched. Germline V gene sequence: CDR1 SGHNT, CDR2 YENEEA. The chain's CDR3 is CASSSGRKVTGELFF. The DNA for the CDR3 is TGTGCCAGCAGCTCCGGGAGGAAAGTCACCGGGGAGCTGTTTTTT.

V and J are TRBV11-2 and TRBJ2-1; D unresolved. Germline V gene lookup returns CDR1 SGHAT and CDR2 FQNNGV. The CDR3 has 16 residues. V was clipped by 2 bases and J by 0 bases, with 11 bases between them. In nucleotides, the CDR3 is TGTGCCAGCAGCTTACGAAAGGGCAGCTCCTACAATGAGCAGTTCTTC. Encoded protein: CASSLRKGSSYNEQFF.

A note on this clone: The identical CDR3 is also encoded by other nucleotide sequences in the sample. This chain joins TRBV6-5 and TRBJ1-5; maybe TRBD1 (5 bases). V gave up 0 bases and J gave up 2 bases, with 5 bases separating them. This CDR3 is built from 14 residues. Per germline, CDR1 MNHEY and CDR2 SVGAGI. The CDR3 DNA is TGTGCCAGCAGTTACTCGGGGGGCAATCAGCCCCAGCATTTT. It specifies CASSYSGGNQPQHF.

The CDR3 reads CASRDRSQETQYF. Here the CDR3 DNA reads TGCGCCAGCCGGGACAGGAGCCAAGAGACCCAGTACTTC. This chain links TRBV4-1 with TRBJ2-5, with 8 bases identical to TRBD1. CDR1 and CDR2 from the germline V gene are MGHRA and YSYEKL. V lost 8 bases to trimming and J lost 1 base; unmatched junction nucleotides: 3. This CDR3 spans 13 amino acids.

V is TRBV27 and J is TRBJ2-3, with 11 bases fitting TRBD2. Germline V lookup: CDR1 MNHEY, CDR2 SMNVEV (reference sequence). After removal of 5 bases from V and 0 bases from J, the junction contained 4 bases not matched to a gene. This CDR3 is built from 16 residues. The CDR3 reads CASSLRTSGSTDTQYF. The CDR3 DNA sequence: TGTGCCAGCAGTCTTCGGACTAGCGGGAGCACAGATACGCAGTATTTT.

The chain links TRBV28 to TRBJ1-2, with TRBD1 identical over 8 bases. This CDR3 spans 14 amino acids. After removal of 2 bases from V and 3 bases from J, the junction contained 2 bases not matched to a gene. Per germline, CDR1 MDHEN and CDR2 SYDVKM. CDR3 sequence reads: CASSLGTGYYGYTF. CDR3 nucleotides: TGTGCCAGCAGTTTAGGGACAGGCTACTATGGCTACACCTTC.

The chain recombines TRBV6-6 with TRBJ2-5; 12 bases map to TRBD1. Germline lookup yields CDR1 MNHNY and CDR2 SVGAGI (reference sequence). There are 14 residues in the CDR3. Germline trimming cut 8 bases from V and 5 bases from J; bases unmatched to any gene: 6. CDR3 loop: CASRGTGGGETQYF. Here the CDR3 DNA reads TGTGCCAGCCGCGGGACAGGGGGCGGGGAGACCCAGTACTTC.